Below, 8 T cell receptor beta chains from the same sample are listed, as sequenced in a study of blood T cell repertoires in COVID-19. This table comes from immunoSEQ multiplex PCR, and its TCRdb copy is limited to in-frame clones, with some not included. Of hundreds of thousands of clones detected, about four fifths appear once; the ten largest clones hold about 4.6%. The specimen was PBMCs or T cells enriched from blood (not recorded which). The receptors were gathered from a woman in her forties or fifties who had been exposed to COVID-19.

This clone was seen ten or more times. The V call is TRBV4-3, the J call TRBJ2-1; TRBD2 might be the D (5 bases). Trimming stripped 0 bases from V and 6 bases from J, with 15 bases between. The CDR3 sequence is 16 residues long. Looked up from germline, CDR1 is LGHNA and CDR2 is YSLEER. The CDR3 bases are TGCGCCAGCAGCCAAGAGGGCCCGGGGTCGCCCAATGAGCAGTTCTTC. This sequence encodes CASSQEGPGSPNEQFF.

This clone was seen more than once but under ten times. The genes are TRBV5-1 and TRBJ2-5; D unclear. V gave up 0 bases and J gave up 1 base, with 7 bases separating them. The length of the CDR3 is 14 residues. Germline CDR1 SGHRS, CDR2 YFSETQ. The CDR3 DNA follows: TGCGCCAGCAGCTTGGCCCGCGCCCAAGAGACCCAGTACTTC. It is translated as CASSLARAQETQYF.

V gene TRBV27 combines with J gene TRBJ2-2; possibly TRBD1 for D (6 bases). V lost 5 bases, J lost 5 bases, and 15 bases lay in between. Germline V gives CDR1 MNHEY, CDR2 SMNVEV (reference sequence). The CDR3 is made up of 15 amino acids. CDR3 residues: CASSPSGAWTGELFF. In nucleotides, the CDR3 is TGTGCCAGCAGTCCCTCAGGGGCGTGGACCGGGGAGCTGTTTTTT.

CDR3 sequence reads: CASSFRAGAPYEQYF. The CDR3 nucleotides are TGTGCCAGCAGCTTTAGGGCAGGGGCCCCCTACGAGCAGTACTTC. The chain uses TRBV11-2 and TRBJ2-7; D might be TRBD1 (6 bases). CDR1 and CDR2 (germline): SGHAT, FQNNGV. This CDR3 is 15 amino acids long. Trimming pared 3 bases from V and 2 bases from J, leaving 14 bases between.

The rearrangement joins TRBV27 to TRBJ1-5; 8 bases match TRBD1. CDR1 is MNHEY, CDR2 SMNVEV, per germline (reference sequence). The CDR3 runs 18 residues. Germline trimming cut 6 bases from V and 6 bases from J; bases unmatched to any gene: 19. CDR3 region: CASRGGQGNLHTPQPQHF. The CDR3 DNA reads as TGTGCCAGCAGGGGCGGACAGGGCAATCTCCATACCCCTCAGCCCCAGCATTTT.

This sequence joins TRBV11-2 and TRBJ1-2, with D perhaps TRBD1 (6 bases). The CDR3 is 14 amino acids. Germline V gene data show CDR1 as SGHAT and CDR2 as FQNNGV. Trimming shortened V by 3 bases and J by 4 bases, and 12 bases separated the two germline ends. The CDR3 sequence: CASSLSGTIYGYTF. The CDR3 DNA sequence: TGTGCCAGCAGCTTGAGTGGGACAATCTATGGCTACACCTTC.

This rearrangement joins TRBV5-4 to TRBJ1-2; 11 bases are shared with TRBD1. V shed 4 bases and J 6 bases; nucleotides not matched to a gene: 8. CDR1 and CDR2 from the germline V gene are SGHNT and YYREEE (reference sequence). CDR3 length: 15 amino acids. CDR3 DNA sequence: TGTGCCAGCAGCGCATTCCGGGACAGGGGGGATGGCTACACCTTC. It is translated as CASSAFRDRGDGYTF.

V and J are TRBV3-1 (or the pseudogene TRBV3-2) and TRBJ2-7; D call uncertain. The length of the CDR3 is 12 residues. V lost 2 bases and J 3 bases, leaving 5 bases between the germline ends. CDR1 and CDR2 (germline): LGHDT, YNNKEL (reference sequence). DNA of the CDR3: TGTGCCAGCAGCCAAAATATCTACGAGCAGTACTTC. Protein sequence: CASSQNIYEQYF.